This T cell receptor beta chain was recovered during a study of blood T cell repertoires in COVID-19. Study-wide context: PBMCs, B-cell-depleted T cells, or T cells were the source of the cDNA or gDNA that made up the material.

The CDR3 extends over 15 amino acids. Germline CDR1 reads SGHAT; CDR2 reads FQNNGV. Trimming shortened V by 2 bases and J by 0 bases, and 10 bases separated the two germline ends. As originally analysed: Reference gene primer amplification gave nucleated cell count estimates. The protocol was immunoSEQ multiplex PCR, while the TCRdb copy is restricted to in-frame clones and leaves out a portion. V and J calls and clone size are those listed in that table; D and trimming were worked out from the DNA. The sample includes over 200,000 clones, about nine tenths of them seen just once. Adults between roughly 18 and 90 years of age took part from fewer than 30 US areas. Clinical history as reported by participants underpinned cohort assignment.

The V call is TRBV11-2, the J call TRBJ1-1, with D perhaps TRBD1 (5 bases). Sequenced sample: PBMCs or T cells enriched from blood (not recorded which). The source is a man aged 18 to 35 who had recovered from COVID-19. This chain's CDR3 is CASSLRGSMNTEAFF. The CDR3 DNA reads TGTGCCAGCAGCTTAAGGGGTTCAATGAACACTGAAGCTTTCTTT.